A selection of T cell receptor beta chains follows, all from one sample in a study of blood T cell repertoires in COVID-19. Sequencing used immunoSEQ multiplex PCR; TCRdb keeps in-frame clones, though not all of them. The top ten clones hold approximately 29% of a sample with about 54,000 clones, around 84% of them seen once. The sample was peripheral blood. Source of these receptors: a human donor in a cohort sampled during active COVID-19. CDR3s include the opening cysteine and the closing phenylalanine or tryptophan. A D gene is named only where the DNA matches it firmly. Size is stated for part of the rows, as once, few or many counts, or as a class when the clone is expanded.

CASSLGASSYEQYF,TGTGCCAGCAGCTTAGGGGCGAGCTCCTACGAGCAGTACTTC,TRBV7-6,TRBJ2-7,NA,NA
CASSPRGQSNTEAFF,TGTGCCAGCAGCCCCAGGGGTCAGTCGAACACTGAAGCTTTCTTT,TRBV7-6,TRBJ1-1,NA,NA
CASSPDGGAGYGYTF,TGTGCCAGCAGCCCTGATGGGGGCGCAGGATATGGCTACACCTTC,TRBV11-2,TRBJ1-2,once,NA
CASSLFGGAGSDTQYF,TGCGCCAGCAGCTTGTTCGGGGGGGCAGGTAGTGATACGCAGTATTTT,TRBV5-1,TRBJ2-3,NA,TRBD2
CAISEGGRTYEQYF,TGTGCCATCAGTGAAGGGGGTCGGACCTACGAGCAGTACTTC,TRBV10-3,TRBJ2-7,NA,NA
CASSYGLAGGTDTQYF,TGCGCCAGCAGCTACGGACTAGCGGGGGGCACAGATACGCAGTATTTT,TRBV5-1,TRBJ2-3,NA,TRBD2
CASSLLTDTQYF,TGTGCCAGCAGCTTACTCACAGATACGCAGTATTTT,TRBV7-9,TRBJ2-3,NA,NA
CASSAYRGPGANVLTF,TGTGCCAGCAGCGCTTACAGGGGACCTGGGGCCAACGTCCTGACTTTC,TRBV11-1,TRBJ2-6,NA,TRBD1
CASSIQESGELFF,TGTGCCAGCAGCATACAGGAATCCGGGGAGCTGTTTTTT,TRBV7-3,TRBJ2-2,NA,NA
CASSFPTRDTQYF,TGTGCCAGCAGCTTCCCCACCAGGGATACGCAGTATTTT,TRBV5-8,TRBJ2-3,NA,NA
CASSEANGLAGFTDTQYF,TGTGCCAGCAGTGAAGCGAATGGACTAGCGGGGTTCACAGATACGCAGTATTTT,TRBV2,TRBJ2-3,NA,TRBD2
CASSDPGYNEQFF,TGTGCCAGCAGTGACCCGGGGTACAATGAGCAGTTCTTC,TRBV28,TRBJ2-1,NA,NA
CASSLDPDRGRFGYTF,TGCGCCAGCAGCTTGGACCCGGACAGGGGGCGTTTTGGCTACACCTTC,TRBV5-1,TRBJ1-2,NA,TRBD1
CASSLASTNEKLFF,TGCGCCAGCAGCTTGGCATCAACTAATGAAAAACTGTTTTTT,TRBV5-1,TRBJ1-4,NA,NA
CASSFWQGVVAYEQYF,TGTGCCAGCAGTTTTTGGCAGGGGGTGGTTGCCTACGAGCAGTACTTC,TRBV28,TRBJ2-7,NA,TRBD1
CASSRLRDGGFAEAFF,TGTGCCAGTAGTAGGCTCCGGGACGGGGGGTTCGCTGAAGCTTTCTTT,TRBV19,TRBJ1-1,few,NA
CASSEGTSAHGTGELFF,TGTGCCAGCAGTGAAGGGACTAGCGCCCATGGCACCGGGGAGCTGTTTTTT,TRBV6-1,TRBJ2-2,NA,TRBD2
CAIKLSGANVLTF,TGTGCCATTAAGCTCTCTGGGGCCAACGTCCTGACTTTC,TRBV28,TRBJ2-6,NA,NA
CASTSLASETQYF,TGCGCCAGCACGAGCCTAGCGAGCGAGACCCAGTACTTC,TRBV5-1,TRBJ2-5,NA,NA
CASSSPGTGGTPPYGYTF,TGTGCCAGCAGCTCGCCCGGGACAGGGGGCACCCCCCCCTATGGCTACACCTTC,TRBV7-3,TRBJ1-2,NA,TRBD1
CASGHTNTEAFF,TGCGCCAGCGGGCACACGAACACTGAAGCTTTCTTT,TRBV10-2,TRBJ1-1,NA,NA
CASSEAMGGESYEQYF,TGTGCCAGCAGTGAAGCGATGGGGGGAGAGTCCTACGAGCAGTACTTC,TRBV2,TRBJ2-7,NA,NA
CASSSFGGARFYGYTF,TGTGCCAGCAGTTCCTTTGGGGGGGCCCGATTCTATGGCTACACCTTC,TRBV27,TRBJ1-2,NA,NA
CASSPAANQETQYF,TGTGCCAGCTCACCAGCGGCTAACCAAGAGACCCAGTACTTC,TRBV18,TRBJ2-5,NA,NA
CASSLQGIYGYTF,TGTGCCAGCAGCCTTCAGGGGATCTATGGCTACACCTTC,TRBV7-9,TRBJ1-2,NA,NA
CASSIDRGETIYF,TGTGCCAGTAGTATAGATCGCGGGGAGACCATATATTTT,TRBV19,TRBJ1-3,NA,NA
CASSPYSDRGETQYF,TGTGCCAGCTCACCCTACTCGGACAGGGGAGAGACCCAGTACTTC,TRBV18,TRBJ2-5,NA,TRBD1
CAWTPGQGLVTEAFF,TGTGCCTGGACCCCGGGACAGGGTCTCGTCACTGAAGCTTTCTTT,TRBV30,TRBJ1-1,NA,TRBD1
CSVRTSLVDEQFF,TGCAGCGTTAGGACTAGCTTAGTAGATGAGCAGTTCTTC,TRBV29-1,TRBJ2-1,NA,TRBD2
CASSYLAGYEQYF,TGTGCCAGCAGTTACTTGGCAGGGTACGAGCAGTACTTC,TRBV6-5,TRBJ2-7,once,NA
CASSPGPSGNEQFF,TGCGCCAGCAGCCCGGGACCGAGCGGGAATGAGCAGTTCTTC,TRBV5-1,TRBJ2-1,NA,NA
CASSPSGLVYEQYF,TGTGCCAGCAGTCCCTCTGGCCTCGTTTACGAGCAGTACTTC,TRBV28,TRBJ2-7,NA,NA
CASNSPGDNSPLHF,TGTGCCAGCAATAGTCCCGGGGATAATTCACCCCTCCACTTT,TRBV28,TRBJ1-6,few,NA
CASSQVTNGGARETQYF,TGTGCCAGCAGCCAAGTGACTAACGGGGGGGCCAGGGAGACCCAGTACTTC,TRBV3-1/TRBV3-2,TRBJ2-5,NA,TRBD2
CATSRVSETQYF,TGTGCCACCAGCAGAGTTAGCGAGACCCAGTACTTC,TRBV15,TRBJ2-5,once,NA
CASSLGQGGGSPLHF,TGCGCCAGCAGCCTGGGACAGGGAGGAGGTTCACCCCTCCACTTT,TRBV4-1,TRBJ1-6,NA,TRBD1
CASRRRLADGGYF,TGTGCCAGCAGGCGAAGACTAGCGGACGGGGGATACTTC,TRBV28,TRBJ2-7,NA,TRBD2
CASSLKYRGAEHNEQFF,TGCGCCAGCAGCCTGAAATACCGGGGGGCCGAGCACAATGAGCAGTTCTTC,TRBV5-1,TRBJ2-1,NA,NA
CASSLSQGREPQHF,TGTGCCAGCAGTTTATCGCAGGGGAGGGAGCCCCAGCATTTT,TRBV27,TRBJ1-5,NA,NA
CAISRTSGALNEQFF,TGTGCCATCAGCCGGACTAGCGGGGCTCTCAATGAGCAGTTCTTC,TRBV10-3,TRBJ2-1,NA,TRBD2
CATGTSGGAHEQFF,TGTGCCACGGGCACTAGCGGGGGGGCTCATGAGCAGTTCTTC,TRBV24-1,TRBJ2-1,NA,TRBD2
CASKGAYSSGNTIYF,TGTGCCAGCAAAGGGGCCTACAGCTCTGGAAACACCATATATTTT,TRBV2,TRBJ1-3,once,NA
CASALREGVFYEQYF,TGTGCCAGTGCTCTCCGGGAGGGGGTGTTCTACGAGCAGTACTTC,TRBV19,TRBJ2-7,once,TRBD2
CASSGAGTNYGYTF,TGCGCCAGCAGCGGCGCCGGGACTAACTATGGCTACACCTTC,TRBV5-1,TRBJ1-2,NA,NA